This TCR beta chain was obtained from a study of CD8 T cells in Susac syndrome. Reverse transcription of roughly 0.5 to 1 ug RNA was performed with random hexamers. TCRdb ran MiXCR on the immunoSEQ multiplex PCR reads and lists one entry per CDR3 protein. In the table there are some 120,000 distinct CDR3 sequences, nearly 95% of which are singletons. The ends lost 3 bases at V and 11 bases at J; junction bases unmatched: 9. The length of the CDR3 is 13 residues. Germline loops: CDR1 KGHSH, CDR2 LQKENI. The sequencing input was CD4+ T cells from PBMCs. This chain links TRBV18 with TRBJ1-1; 7 bases agree with TRBD1. This TCR was sampled from a human donor in good health. DNA for the CDR3: TGTGCCAGCTCACCGGAATTACAGGGGCCGGCTTTCTTT. This gives the protein CASSPELQGPAFF.